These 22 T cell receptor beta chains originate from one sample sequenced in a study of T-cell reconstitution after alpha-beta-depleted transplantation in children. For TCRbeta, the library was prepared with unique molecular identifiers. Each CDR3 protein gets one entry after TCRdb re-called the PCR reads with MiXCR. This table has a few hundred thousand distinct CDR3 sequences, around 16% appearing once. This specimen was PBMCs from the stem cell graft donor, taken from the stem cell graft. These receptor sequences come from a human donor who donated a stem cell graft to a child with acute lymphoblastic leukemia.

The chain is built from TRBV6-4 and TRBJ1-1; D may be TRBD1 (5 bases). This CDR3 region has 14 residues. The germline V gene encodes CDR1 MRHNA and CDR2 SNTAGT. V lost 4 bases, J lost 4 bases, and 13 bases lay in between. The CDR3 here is CASSAQGSGTEAFF. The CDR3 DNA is TGTGCCAGCAGTGCGCAGGGCAGCGGCACTGAAGCTTTCTTT.

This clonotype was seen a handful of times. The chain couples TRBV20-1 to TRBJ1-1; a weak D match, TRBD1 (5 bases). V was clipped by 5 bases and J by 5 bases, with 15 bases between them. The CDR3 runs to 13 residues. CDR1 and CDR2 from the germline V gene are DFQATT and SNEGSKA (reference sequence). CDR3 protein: CSARGAQGTEAFF. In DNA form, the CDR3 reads TGCAGTGCTCGCGGGGCCCAAGGAACTGAAGCTTTCTTT.

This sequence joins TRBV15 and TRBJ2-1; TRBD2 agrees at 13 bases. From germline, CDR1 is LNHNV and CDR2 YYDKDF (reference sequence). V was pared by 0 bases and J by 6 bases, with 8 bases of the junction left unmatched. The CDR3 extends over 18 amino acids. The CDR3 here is CATSRDRGGLAGANEQFF. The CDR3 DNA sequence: TGTGCCACCAGCAGAGATAGAGGAGGACTAGCGGGAGCCAATGAGCAGTTCTTC.

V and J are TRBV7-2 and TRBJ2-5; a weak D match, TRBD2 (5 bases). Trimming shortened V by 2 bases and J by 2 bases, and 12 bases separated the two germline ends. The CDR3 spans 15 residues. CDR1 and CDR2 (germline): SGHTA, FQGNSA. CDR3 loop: CASSLMAGDQETQYF. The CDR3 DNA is TGTGCCAGCAGCTTAATGGCCGGGGATCAAGAGACCCAGTACTTC.

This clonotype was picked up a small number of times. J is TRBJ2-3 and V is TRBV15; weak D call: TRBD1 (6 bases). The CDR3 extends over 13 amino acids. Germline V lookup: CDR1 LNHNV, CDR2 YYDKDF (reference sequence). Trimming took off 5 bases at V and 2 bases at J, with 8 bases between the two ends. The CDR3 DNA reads TGTGCCACCAGCGACAGGACCACAGATACGCAGTATTTT. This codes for CATSDRTTDTQYF. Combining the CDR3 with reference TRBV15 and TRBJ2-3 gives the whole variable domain DAMVIQNPRYQVTQFGKPVTLSCSQTLNHNVMYWYQQKSSQAPKLLFHYYDKDFNNEADTPDNFQSRRPNTSFCFLDIRSPGLGDTAMYLCATSDRTTDTQYFGPGTRLTVL.

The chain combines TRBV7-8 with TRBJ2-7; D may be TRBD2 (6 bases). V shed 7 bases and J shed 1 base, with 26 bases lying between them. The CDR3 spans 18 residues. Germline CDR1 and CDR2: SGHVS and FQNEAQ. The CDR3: CASTHPEGILASSYEQYF. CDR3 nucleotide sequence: TGTGCCAGCACCCACCCAGAGGGGATTCTAGCGTCTTCCTACGAGCAGTACTTC.

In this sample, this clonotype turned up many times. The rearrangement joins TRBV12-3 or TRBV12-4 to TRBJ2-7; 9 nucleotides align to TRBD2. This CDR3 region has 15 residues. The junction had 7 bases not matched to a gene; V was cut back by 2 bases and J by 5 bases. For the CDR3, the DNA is TGTGCCAGCAGTTTAACTCTAGCGGGAAGAGACGAGCAGTACTTC. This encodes CASSLTLAGRDEQYF.

The CDR3 DNA follows: TGTGCCAGCTCACCACAGGGGGCCCGACGTGTGTGGACTGAAGCTTTCTTT. Translated, it gives CASSPQGARRVWTEAFF. This rearrangement joins TRBV18 to TRBJ1-1; 7 bases fit TRBD1. The CDR3 extends over 17 amino acids. Looked up from germline, CDR1 is KGHSH and CDR2 is LQKENI. The V segment lost 1 base and the J segment 5 bases; nucleotides outside the gene matches: 13.

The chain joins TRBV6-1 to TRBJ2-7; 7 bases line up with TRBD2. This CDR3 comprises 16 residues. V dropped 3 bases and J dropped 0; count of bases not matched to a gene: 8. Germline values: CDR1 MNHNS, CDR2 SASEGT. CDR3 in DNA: TGTGCCAGCAGTGAGGTGGCTAGCGGACTCTCCTACGAGCAGTACTTC. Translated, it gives CASSEVASGLSYEQYF.

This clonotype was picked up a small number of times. Written as DNA, the CDR3 is TGTGCCAGCAGTGCTGGGGGGAACTCCTACGAGCAGTACTTC. It codes for CASSAGGNSYEQYF. The chain carries TRBV12-3 or TRBV12-4 and TRBJ2-7, with D possibly TRBD2 on 6 matching bases. V was clipped by 5 bases and J by 0 bases, with 11 bases between them. The CDR3 loop spans 14 amino acids.

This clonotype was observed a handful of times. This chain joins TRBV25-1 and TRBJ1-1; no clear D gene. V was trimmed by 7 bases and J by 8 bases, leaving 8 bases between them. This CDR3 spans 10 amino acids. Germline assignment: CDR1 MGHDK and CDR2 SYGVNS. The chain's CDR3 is CASKGAEAFF. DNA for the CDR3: TGTGCCAGCAAGGGCGCCGAAGCTTTCTTT. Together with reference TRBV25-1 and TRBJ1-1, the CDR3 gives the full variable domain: EADIYQTPRYLVIGTGKKITLECSQTMGHDKMYWYQQDPGMELHLIHYSYGVNSTEKGDLSSESTVSRIRTEHFPLTLESARPSHTSQYLCASKGAEAFFGQGTRLTVV.

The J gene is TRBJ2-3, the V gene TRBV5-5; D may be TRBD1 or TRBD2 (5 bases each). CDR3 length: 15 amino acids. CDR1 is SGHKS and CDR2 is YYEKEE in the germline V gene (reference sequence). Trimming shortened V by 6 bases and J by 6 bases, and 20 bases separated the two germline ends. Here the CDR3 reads CASNRDPTSPDTQYF. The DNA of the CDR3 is TGTGCCAGCAACCGGGACCCAACATCCCCCGATACGCAGTATTTT.

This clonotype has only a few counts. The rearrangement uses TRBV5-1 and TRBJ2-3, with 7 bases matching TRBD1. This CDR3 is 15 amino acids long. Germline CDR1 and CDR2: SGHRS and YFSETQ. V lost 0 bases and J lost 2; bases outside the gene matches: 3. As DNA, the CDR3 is TGCGCCAGCAGCTTGGAAACAGGGGCCACAGATACGCAGTATTTT. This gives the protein CASSLETGATDTQYF.

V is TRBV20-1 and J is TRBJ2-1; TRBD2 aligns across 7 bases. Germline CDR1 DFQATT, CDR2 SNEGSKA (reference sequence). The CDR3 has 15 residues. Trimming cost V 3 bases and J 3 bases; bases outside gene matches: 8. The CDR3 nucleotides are TGCAGTGCTAGTGTAGGCGGGGACTACTACAATGAGCAGTTCTTC. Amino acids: CSASVGGDYYNEQFF.

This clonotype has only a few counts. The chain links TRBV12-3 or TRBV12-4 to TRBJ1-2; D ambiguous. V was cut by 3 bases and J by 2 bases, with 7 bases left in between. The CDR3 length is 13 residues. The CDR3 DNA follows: TGTGCCAGCAGTTTTGAGAGGAACTATGGCTACACCTTC. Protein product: CASSFERNYGYTF.

This chain's CDR3 is CASSLQGTGYTF. CDR3 nucleotide sequence: TGCGCCAGCAGCTTGCAGGGAACGGGCTACACCTTC. This rearrangement joins TRBV5-1 to TRBJ1-2, with D possibly TRBD1 on 5 matching bases. V was trimmed by 1 base and J by 8 bases, leaving 9 bases between them. The germline gives CDR1 SGHRS, CDR2 YFSETQ. CDR3 size: 12 residues.

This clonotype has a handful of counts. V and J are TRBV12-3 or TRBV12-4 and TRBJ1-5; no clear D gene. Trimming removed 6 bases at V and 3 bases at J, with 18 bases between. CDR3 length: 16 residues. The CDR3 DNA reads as TGTGCCAGCAGCCCCCGAGGAGGTGGGCTCAATCAGCCCCAGCATTTT. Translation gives CASSPRGGGLNQPQHF.

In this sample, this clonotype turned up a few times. The CDR3 reads CASSLGTGLTPYEQYF. The CDR3 coding sequence is TGTGCCAGCAGCTTAGGGACAGGGCTTACTCCCTACGAGCAGTACTTC. The chain has TRBV11-2 and TRBJ2-7; TRBD1 matches 8 bases. Germline V gene data show CDR1 as SGHAT and CDR2 as FQNNGV. The CDR3 runs to 16 residues. V trimming: 1 base; J trimming: 2 bases; junction bases outside the gene matches: 7.

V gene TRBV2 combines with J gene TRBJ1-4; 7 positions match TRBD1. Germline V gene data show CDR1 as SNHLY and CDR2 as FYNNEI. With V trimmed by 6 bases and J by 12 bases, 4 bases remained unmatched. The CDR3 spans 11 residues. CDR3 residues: CASRRQGELFF. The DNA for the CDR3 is TGTGCCAGCAGGAGACAGGGCGAACTGTTTTTT.

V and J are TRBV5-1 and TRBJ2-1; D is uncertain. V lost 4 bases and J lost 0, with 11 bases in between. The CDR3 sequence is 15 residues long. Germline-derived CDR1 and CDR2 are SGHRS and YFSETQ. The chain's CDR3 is CASSERVSSYNEQFF. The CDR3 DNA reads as TGCGCCAGCAGCGAACGGGTCAGCTCCTACAATGAGCAGTTCTTC.

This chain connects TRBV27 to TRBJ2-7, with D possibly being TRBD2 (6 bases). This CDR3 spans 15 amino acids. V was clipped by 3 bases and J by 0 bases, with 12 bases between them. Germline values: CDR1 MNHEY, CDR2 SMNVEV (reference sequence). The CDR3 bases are TGTGCCAGCAGTTTTGCGGCGGGGAGCTCCTACGAGCAGTACTTC. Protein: CASSFAAGSSYEQYF.

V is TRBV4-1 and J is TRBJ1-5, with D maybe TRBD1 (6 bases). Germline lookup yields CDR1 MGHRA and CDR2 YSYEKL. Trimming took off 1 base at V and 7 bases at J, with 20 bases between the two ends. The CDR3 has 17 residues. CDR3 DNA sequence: TGCGCCAGCAGCCAAGGGTCCGGGGGGCGCGTGGGACAGCCCCAGCATTTT. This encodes CASSQGSGGRVGQPQHF.